A selection of T cell receptor beta chains follows, all from one sample in a study of vaccination effects on CD4 cells after COVID-19. Profiling relied on immunoSEQ multiplex PCR, and the TCRdb table lists in-frame clones only, not all of them. The table includes about 38,000 clones, under 70% detected once. No cognate antigen is known for these TCRs. The material sequenced was CD4+ T cells from PBMCs cultured with SARS-CoV-2 spike peptides, taken before COVID-19 vaccination. The receptors shown here come from a human donor who received a COVID-19 vaccine. Both conserved end residues are part of each CDR3. D genes are given only for firm matches. Clone size appears in some rows only: once, few, many, or a class for an expanded clone.

j_call: TRBJ2-2; clone_size: few; v_call: TRBV19; d_call: TRBD1; cdr3_nt: TGTGCCAGTAGTATCCCCAGGGGGCGCAAAAACACCGGGGAGCTGTTTTTT; cdr3_aa: CASSIPRGRKNTGELFF
j_call: TRBJ2-7; clone_size: -; v_call: TRBV11-3; d_call: -; cdr3_nt: TGTGCCAGCAGCCTATTGGACGGCGAGCAGTACTTC; cdr3_aa: CASSLLDGEQYF
j_call: TRBJ1-5; clone_size: -; v_call: TRBV2; d_call: -; cdr3_nt: TGTGCCAGCAGTGCGGGAGAAAATCAGCCCCAGCATTTT; cdr3_aa: CASSAGENQPQHF
j_call: TRBJ2-3; clone_size: -; v_call: TRBV9; d_call: TRBD2; cdr3_nt: TGTGCCAGCAGCCCTGGGACTAGCGGGAAGATAGATACGCAGTATTTT; cdr3_aa: CASSPGTSGKIDTQYF
j_call: TRBJ1-3; clone_size: few; v_call: TRBV29-1; d_call: TRBD1; cdr3_nt: TGCAGCGTTGTAGTGACAGGGAGAGAGAACACCATATATTTT; cdr3_aa: CSVVVTGRENTIYF
j_call: TRBJ1-6; clone_size: -; v_call: TRBV28; d_call: -; cdr3_nt: TGTGCCAGCAGCCCCGCCAAAAATTCACCCCTCCACTTT; cdr3_aa: CASSPAKNSPLHF
j_call: TRBJ1-2; clone_size: -; v_call: TRBV5-1; d_call: -; cdr3_nt: TGCGCCAGCAGCGTGGACCCCACAGGGTCGGGGGGCTACACCTTC; cdr3_aa: CASSVDPTGSGGYTF
j_call: TRBJ2-2; clone_size: -; v_call: TRBV19; d_call: -; cdr3_nt: TGTGCCAGTAGTATCCTTACCGGGGAGCTGTTTTTT; cdr3_aa: CASSILTGELFF
j_call: TRBJ1-5; clone_size: -; v_call: TRBV28; d_call: -; cdr3_nt: TGTGCCAGCAGGAGGAAGACAGTACTCAATCAGCCCCAGCATTTT; cdr3_aa: CASRRKTVLNQPQHF
j_call: TRBJ1-1; clone_size: -; v_call: TRBV30; d_call: -; cdr3_nt: TGTGCCTCTCAAATACCGGGACTTGAAGCTTTCTTT; cdr3_aa: CASQIPGLEAFF
j_call: TRBJ2-3; clone_size: -; v_call: TRBV19; d_call: TRBD1; cdr3_nt: TGTGCCAGTAGTTCAGCCCCGGGACAGGCCACGTATTTT; cdr3_aa: CASSSAPGQATYF
j_call: TRBJ1-2; clone_size: -; v_call: TRBV15; d_call: TRBD1; cdr3_nt: TGTGCCACCAGCAGTTTGACCGGGTGGACAGGGGGTTTATATGGCTACACCTTC; cdr3_aa: CATSSLTGWTGGLYGYTF
j_call: TRBJ1-6; clone_size: few; v_call: TRBV6-5; d_call: -; cdr3_nt: TGTGCCAGCAGGTACCTCGGCGGGGATAATTCACCCCTCCACTTT; cdr3_aa: CASRYLGGDNSPLHF
j_call: TRBJ2-1; clone_size: -; v_call: TRBV5-6; d_call: -; cdr3_nt: TGTGCCAGCAGTTACGTAGCCCCTCTTGAAGGTGAGCAGTTCTTC; cdr3_aa: CASSYVAPLEGEQFF
j_call: TRBJ1-2; clone_size: -; v_call: TRBV9; d_call: TRBD1; cdr3_nt: TGTGCCAGCAGCGAACCAACAGGGGTGCGAGGCTACACCTTC; cdr3_aa: CASSEPTGVRGYTF
j_call: TRBJ1-5; clone_size: -; v_call: TRBV5-6; d_call: -; cdr3_nt: TGTGCCAGCAGCTTCGGACTTAGCAATCAGCCCCAGCATTTT; cdr3_aa: CASSFGLSNQPQHF
j_call: TRBJ1-4; clone_size: -; v_call: TRBV5-1; d_call: -; cdr3_nt: TGCGCCAGCAGCGTTCAGGTCGGGATTAATGAAAAACTGTTTTTT; cdr3_aa: CASSVQVGINEKLFF
j_call: TRBJ2-7; clone_size: -; v_call: TRBV28; d_call: TRBD2; cdr3_nt: TGTGCCAGCACCCGGGGGGGCAGCTCCTACGAGCAGTACTTC; cdr3_aa: CASTRGGSSYEQYF
j_call: TRBJ2-7; clone_size: -; v_call: TRBV5-1; d_call: -; cdr3_nt: TGCGCCAGCAGATACGGGACGGAGAGCTCCTACGAGCAGTACTTC; cdr3_aa: CASRYGTESSYEQYF
j_call: TRBJ1-5; clone_size: -; v_call: TRBV30; d_call: -; cdr3_nt: TGTGCCTGGAGTCATCGGGCAGGTCAGCCCCAGCATTTT; cdr3_aa: CAWSHRAGQPQHF
j_call: TRBJ1-1; clone_size: -; v_call: TRBV30; d_call: TRBD1; cdr3_nt: TGTGCCTGGAGTGCATCGGACAGGAGGAACACTGAAGCTTTCTTT; cdr3_aa: CAWSASDRRNTEAFF
j_call: TRBJ1-3; clone_size: -; v_call: TRBV6-6; d_call: -; cdr3_nt: TGTGCCAGCAAGGGCGTCGTGGGGAGCCCCCCGGGAACCATATATTTT; cdr3_aa: CASKGVVGSPPGTIYF
j_call: TRBJ2-2; clone_size: few; v_call: TRBV7-8; d_call: -; cdr3_nt: TGTGCCAGCAGCTTAGGGAGGGGAATAACGGGCGGGGAGCTGTTTTTT; cdr3_aa: CASSLGRGITGGELFF
j_call: TRBJ2-7; clone_size: -; v_call: TRBV7-8; d_call: -; cdr3_nt: TGTGCCGGCGAGTCTACAGAGTATTTCGGGTTTCCCTTCGTGGGGGAGCAGTACTTC; cdr3_aa: CAGESTEYFGFPFVGEQYF
j_call: TRBJ1-1; clone_size: -; v_call: TRBV6-9; d_call: TRBD1; cdr3_nt: TGTGCCAGCAGTTCCCCGACAGGGCCTGGGAAGACTGAAGCTTTCTTT; cdr3_aa: CASSSPTGPGKTEAFF
j_call: TRBJ1-2; clone_size: -; v_call: TRBV12-3/TRBV12-4; d_call: -; cdr3_nt: TGTGCCAGCAGTTATCCGAGCTATGGCTACACCTTC; cdr3_aa: CASSYPSYGYTF
j_call: TRBJ1-4; clone_size: -; v_call: TRBV19; d_call: -; cdr3_nt: TGTGCCAGTAGAACGGACACCACTAATGAAAAACTGTTTTTT; cdr3_aa: CASRTDTTNEKLFF
j_call: TRBJ1-5; clone_size: -; v_call: TRBV3-1/TRBV3-2; d_call: -; cdr3_nt: TGTGCCAGCAGCCAAGGGGTGGTCGGTCAGCCCCAGCATTTT; cdr3_aa: CASSQGVVGQPQHF
j_call: TRBJ1-1; clone_size: once; v_call: TRBV18; d_call: -; cdr3_nt: TGTGCCAGCTACCGGGGGAGCATGAACACTGAAGCTTTCTTT; cdr3_aa: CASYRGSMNTEAFF